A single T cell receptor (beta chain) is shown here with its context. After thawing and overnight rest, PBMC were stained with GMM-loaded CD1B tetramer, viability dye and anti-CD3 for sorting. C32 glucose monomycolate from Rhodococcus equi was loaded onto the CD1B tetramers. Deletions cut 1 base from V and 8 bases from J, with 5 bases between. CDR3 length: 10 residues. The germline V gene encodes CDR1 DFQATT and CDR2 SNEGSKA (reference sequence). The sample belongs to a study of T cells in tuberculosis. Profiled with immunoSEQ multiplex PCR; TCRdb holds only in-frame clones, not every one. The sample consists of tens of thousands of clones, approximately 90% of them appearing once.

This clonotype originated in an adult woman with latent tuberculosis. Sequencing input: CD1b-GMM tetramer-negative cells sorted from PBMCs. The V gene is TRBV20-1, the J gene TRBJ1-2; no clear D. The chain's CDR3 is CSARAFGYTF. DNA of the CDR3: TGCAGTGCTAGAGCGTTCGGCTACACCTTC.